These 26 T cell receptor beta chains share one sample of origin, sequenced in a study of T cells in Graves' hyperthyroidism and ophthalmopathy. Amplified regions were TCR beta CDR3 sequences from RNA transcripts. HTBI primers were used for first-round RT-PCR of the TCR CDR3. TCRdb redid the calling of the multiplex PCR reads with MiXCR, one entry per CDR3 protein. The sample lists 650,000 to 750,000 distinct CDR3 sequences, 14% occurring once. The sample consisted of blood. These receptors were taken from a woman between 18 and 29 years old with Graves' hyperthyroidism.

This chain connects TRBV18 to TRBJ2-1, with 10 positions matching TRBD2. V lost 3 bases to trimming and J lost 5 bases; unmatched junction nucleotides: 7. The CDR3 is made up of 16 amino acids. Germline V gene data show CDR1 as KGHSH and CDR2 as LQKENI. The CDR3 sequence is CASSPPGLAFHNEQFF. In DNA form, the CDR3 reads TGTGCCAGCTCACCTCCGGGACTAGCGTTTCACAATGAGCAGTTCTTC. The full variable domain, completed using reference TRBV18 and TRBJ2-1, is NAGVMQNPRHLVRRRGQEARLRCSPMKGHSHVYWYRQLPEEGLKFMVYLQKENIIDESGMPKERFSAEFPKEGPSILRIQQVVRGDSAAYFCASSPPGLAFHNEQFFGPGTRLTVL.

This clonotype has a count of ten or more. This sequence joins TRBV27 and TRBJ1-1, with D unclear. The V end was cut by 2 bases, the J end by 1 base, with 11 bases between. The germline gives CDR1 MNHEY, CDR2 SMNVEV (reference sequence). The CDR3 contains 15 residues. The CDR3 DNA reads TGTGCCAGCAGTTTAACGGTCGTGGGGAACACTGAAGCTTTCTTT. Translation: CASSLTVVGNTEAFF.

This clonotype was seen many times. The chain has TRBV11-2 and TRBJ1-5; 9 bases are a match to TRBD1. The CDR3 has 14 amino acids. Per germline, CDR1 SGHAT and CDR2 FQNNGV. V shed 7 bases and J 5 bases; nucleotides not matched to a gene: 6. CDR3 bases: TGTGCCAGCAAGGAACAGGGGGCCCATCAGCCCCAGCATTTT. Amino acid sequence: CASKEQGAHQPQHF.

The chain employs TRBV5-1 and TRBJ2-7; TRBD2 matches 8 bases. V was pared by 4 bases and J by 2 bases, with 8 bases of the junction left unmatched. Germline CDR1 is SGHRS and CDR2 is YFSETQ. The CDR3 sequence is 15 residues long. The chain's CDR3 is CASSREVSGTYEQYF. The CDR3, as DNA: TGCGCCAGCAGCCGGGAGGTTAGCGGGACCTACGAGCAGTACTTC.

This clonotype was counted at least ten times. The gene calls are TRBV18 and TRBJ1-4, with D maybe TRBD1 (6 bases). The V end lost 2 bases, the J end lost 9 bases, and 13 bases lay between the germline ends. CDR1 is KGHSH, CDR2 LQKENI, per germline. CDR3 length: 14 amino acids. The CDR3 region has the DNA TGTGCCAGCTCACCAGGGCCAGGGGATCAAAAACTGTTTTTT. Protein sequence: CASSPGPGDQKLFF.

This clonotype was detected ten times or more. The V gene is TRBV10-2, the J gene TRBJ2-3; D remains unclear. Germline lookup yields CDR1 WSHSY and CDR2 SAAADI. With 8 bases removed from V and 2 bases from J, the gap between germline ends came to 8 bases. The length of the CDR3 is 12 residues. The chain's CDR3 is CASRGPTDTQYF. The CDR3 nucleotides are TGCGCCAGCCGCGGACCCACAGATACGCAGTATTTT.

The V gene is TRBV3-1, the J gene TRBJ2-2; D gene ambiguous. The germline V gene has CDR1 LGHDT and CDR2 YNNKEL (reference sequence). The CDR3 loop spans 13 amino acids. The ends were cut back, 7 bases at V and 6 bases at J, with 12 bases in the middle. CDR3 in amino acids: CASTLWAAGELFF. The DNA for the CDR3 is TGTGCCAGCACGCTCTGGGCGGCCGGGGAGCTGTTTTTT. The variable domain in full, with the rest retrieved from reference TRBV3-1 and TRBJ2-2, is DTAVSQTPKYLVTQMGNDKSIKCEQNLGHDTMYWYKQDSKKFLKIMFSYNNKELIINETVPNRFSPKSPDKAHLNLHINSLELGDSAVYFCASTLWAAGELFFGEGSRLTVL.

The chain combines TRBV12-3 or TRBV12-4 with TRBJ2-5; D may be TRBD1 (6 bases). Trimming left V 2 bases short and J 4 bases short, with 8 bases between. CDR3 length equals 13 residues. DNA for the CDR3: TGTGCCAGCAGTTTATCCAGGGGAGAGACCCAGTACTTC. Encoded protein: CASSLSRGETQYF.

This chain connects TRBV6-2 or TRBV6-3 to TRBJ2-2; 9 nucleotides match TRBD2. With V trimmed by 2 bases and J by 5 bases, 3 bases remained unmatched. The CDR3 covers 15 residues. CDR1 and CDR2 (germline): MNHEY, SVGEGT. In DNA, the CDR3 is TGTGCCAGCAGTTACCGGCGGGAGGGGACCGGGGAGCTGTTTTTT. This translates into CASSYRREGTGELFF.

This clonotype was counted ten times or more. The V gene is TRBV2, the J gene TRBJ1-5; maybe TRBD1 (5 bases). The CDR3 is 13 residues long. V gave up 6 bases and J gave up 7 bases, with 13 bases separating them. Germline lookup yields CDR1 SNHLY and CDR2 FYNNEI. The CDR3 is CASRDTGTQPQHF. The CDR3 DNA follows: TGTGCCAGCAGAGATACAGGAACCCAGCCCCAGCATTTT. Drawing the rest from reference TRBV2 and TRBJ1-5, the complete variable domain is EPEVTQTPSHQVTQMGQEVILRCVPISNHLYFYWYRQILGQKVEFLVSFYNNEISEKSEIFDDQFSVERPDGSNFTLKIRSTKLEDSAMYFCASRDTGTQPQHFGDGTRLSIL.

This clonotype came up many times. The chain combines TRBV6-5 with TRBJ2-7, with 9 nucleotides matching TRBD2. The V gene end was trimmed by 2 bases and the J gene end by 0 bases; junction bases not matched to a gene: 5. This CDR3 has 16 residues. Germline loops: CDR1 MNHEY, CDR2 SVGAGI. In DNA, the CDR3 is TGTGCCAGCAGTTACGACGGACTAGCGAGCTCCTACGAGCAGTACTTC. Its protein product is CASSYDGLASSYEQYF.

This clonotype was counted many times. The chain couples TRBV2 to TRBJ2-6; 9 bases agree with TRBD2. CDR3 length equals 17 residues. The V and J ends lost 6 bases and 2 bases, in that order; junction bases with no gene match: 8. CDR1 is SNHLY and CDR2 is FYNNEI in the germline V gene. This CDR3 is CASSPTSSGTGANVLTF. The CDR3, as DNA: TGTGCCAGCAGCCCCACCTCTAGCGGGACTGGGGCCAACGTCCTGACTTTC.

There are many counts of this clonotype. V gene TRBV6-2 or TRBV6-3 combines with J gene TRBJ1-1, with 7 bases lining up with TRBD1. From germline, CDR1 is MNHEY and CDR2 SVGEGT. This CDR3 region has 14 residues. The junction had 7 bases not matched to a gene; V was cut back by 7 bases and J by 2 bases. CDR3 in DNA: TGTGCCAGCACTGGGACAGCGGTTAACACTGAAGCTTTCTTT. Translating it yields CASTGTAVNTEAFF.

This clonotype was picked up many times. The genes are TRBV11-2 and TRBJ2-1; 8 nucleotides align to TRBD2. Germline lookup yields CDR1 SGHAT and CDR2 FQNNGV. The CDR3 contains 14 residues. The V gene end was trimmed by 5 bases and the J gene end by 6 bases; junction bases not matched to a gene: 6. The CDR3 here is CASSPLLAVNEQFF. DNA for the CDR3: TGTGCCAGCAGCCCTCTACTAGCGGTCAATGAGCAGTTCTTC.

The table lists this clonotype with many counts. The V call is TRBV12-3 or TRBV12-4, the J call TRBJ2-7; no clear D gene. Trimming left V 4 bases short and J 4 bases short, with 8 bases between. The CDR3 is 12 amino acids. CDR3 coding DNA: TGTGCCAGCAGTTCAATAGGGTACGAGCAGTACTTC. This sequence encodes CASSSIGYEQYF.

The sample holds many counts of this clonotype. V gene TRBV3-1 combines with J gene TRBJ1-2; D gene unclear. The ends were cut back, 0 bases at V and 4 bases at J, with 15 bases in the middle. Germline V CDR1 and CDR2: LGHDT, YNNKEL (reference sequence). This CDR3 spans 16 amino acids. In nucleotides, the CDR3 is TGTGCCAGCAGCCAAGATGGCAGACTCCCATCCTATGGCTACACCTTC. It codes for CASSQDGRLPSYGYTF.

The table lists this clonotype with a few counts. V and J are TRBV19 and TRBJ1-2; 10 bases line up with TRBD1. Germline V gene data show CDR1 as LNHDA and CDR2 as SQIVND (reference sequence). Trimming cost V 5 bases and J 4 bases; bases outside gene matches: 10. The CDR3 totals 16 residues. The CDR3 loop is CASSGGQGNLFYGYTF. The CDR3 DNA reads TGTGCCAGTAGTGGGGGACAGGGGAACCTCTTCTATGGCTACACCTTC.

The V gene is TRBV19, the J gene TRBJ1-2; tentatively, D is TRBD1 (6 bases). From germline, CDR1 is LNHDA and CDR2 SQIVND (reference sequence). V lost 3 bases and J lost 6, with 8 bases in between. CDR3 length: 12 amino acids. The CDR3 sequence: CASSMRGNGYTF. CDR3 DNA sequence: TGTGCCAGTAGTATGAGGGGGAATGGCTACACCTTC.

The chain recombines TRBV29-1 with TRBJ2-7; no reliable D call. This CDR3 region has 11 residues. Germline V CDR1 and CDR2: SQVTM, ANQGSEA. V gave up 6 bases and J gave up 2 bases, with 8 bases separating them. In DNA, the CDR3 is TGCAGCGTCGACCCTGCCTACGAGCAGTACTTC. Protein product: CSVDPAYEQYF.

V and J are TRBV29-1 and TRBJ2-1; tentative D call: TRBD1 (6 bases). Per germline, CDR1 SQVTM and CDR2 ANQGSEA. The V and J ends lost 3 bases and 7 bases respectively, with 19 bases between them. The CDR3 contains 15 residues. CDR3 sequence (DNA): TGCAGCGTTGACTGGCGCGAACAAGGGGGAAATGAGCAGTTCTTC. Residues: CSVDWREQGGNEQFF.

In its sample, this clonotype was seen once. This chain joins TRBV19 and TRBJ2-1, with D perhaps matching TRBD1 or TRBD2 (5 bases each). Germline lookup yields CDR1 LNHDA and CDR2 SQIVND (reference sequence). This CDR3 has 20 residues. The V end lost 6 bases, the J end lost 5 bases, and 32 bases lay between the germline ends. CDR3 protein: CASSRNPIWGNRASNNEQFF. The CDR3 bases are TGTGCCAGTAGCCGAAACCCCATATGGGGGAATCGGGCTTCTAACAATGAGCAGTTCTTC.

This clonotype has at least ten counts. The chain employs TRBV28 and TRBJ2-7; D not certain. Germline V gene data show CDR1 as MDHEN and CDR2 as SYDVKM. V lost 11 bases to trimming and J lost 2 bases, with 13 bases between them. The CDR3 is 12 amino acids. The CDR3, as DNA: TGTGCCGCCAGATCGGATCCCTACGAGCAGTACTTC. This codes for CAARSDPYEQYF.

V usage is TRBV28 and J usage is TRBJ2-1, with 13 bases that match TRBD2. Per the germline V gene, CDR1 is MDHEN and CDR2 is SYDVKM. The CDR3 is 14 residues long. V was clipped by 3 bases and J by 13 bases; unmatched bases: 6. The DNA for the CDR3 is TGTGCCAGCAGTTTCCGGACTAGCGGGAGTGCACAGTTCTTC. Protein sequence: CASSFRTSGSAQFF.

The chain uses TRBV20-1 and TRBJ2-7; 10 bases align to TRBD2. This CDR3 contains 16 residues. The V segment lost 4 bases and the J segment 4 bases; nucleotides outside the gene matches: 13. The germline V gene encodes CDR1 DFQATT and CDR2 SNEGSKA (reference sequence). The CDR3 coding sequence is TGCAGTGCTATGAAAAGCGGGAGGGCCCTCAGGTACGAGCAGTACTTC. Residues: CSAMKSGRALRYEQYF.

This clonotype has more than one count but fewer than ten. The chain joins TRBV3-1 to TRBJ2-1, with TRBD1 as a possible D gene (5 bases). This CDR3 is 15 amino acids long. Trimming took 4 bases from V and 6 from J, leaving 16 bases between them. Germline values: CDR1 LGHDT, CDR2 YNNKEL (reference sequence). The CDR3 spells CASSLSPARGNEQFF. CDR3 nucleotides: TGTGCCAGCAGCCTTAGCCCTGCTAGGGGCAATGAGCAGTTCTTC.

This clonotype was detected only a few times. CDR3 sequence: CASSQNPTLRRVSGYTF. The CDR3, as DNA: TGCGCCAGCAGCCAAAACCCGACATTAAGGAGGGTAAGCGGCTACACCTTC. V and J are TRBV5-1 and TRBJ1-2; no clear D gene. Between the trimmed V and J ends, which lost 4 bases and 8 bases, there was a span of 27 bases. This CDR3 is 17 amino acids long. From germline, CDR1 is SGHRS and CDR2 YFSETQ.